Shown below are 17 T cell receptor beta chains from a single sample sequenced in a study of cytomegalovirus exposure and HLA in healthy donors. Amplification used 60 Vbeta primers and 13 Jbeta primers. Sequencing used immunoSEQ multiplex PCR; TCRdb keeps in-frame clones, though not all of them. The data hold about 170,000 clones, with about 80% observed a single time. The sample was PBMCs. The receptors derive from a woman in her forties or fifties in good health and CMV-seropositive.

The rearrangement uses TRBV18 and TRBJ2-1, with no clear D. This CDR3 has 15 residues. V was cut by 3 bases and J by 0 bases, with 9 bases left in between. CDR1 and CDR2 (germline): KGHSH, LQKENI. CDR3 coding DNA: TGTGCCAGCTCACCGAGCCAGGACTCCTACAATGAGCAGTTCTTC. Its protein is CASSPSQDSYNEQFF. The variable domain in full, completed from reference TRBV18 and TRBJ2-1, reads NAGVMQNPRHLVRRRGQEARLRCSPMKGHSHVYWYRQLPEEGLKFMVYLQKENIIDESGMPKERFSAEFPKEGPSILRIQQVVRGDSAAYFCASSPSQDSYNEQFFGPGTRLTVL.

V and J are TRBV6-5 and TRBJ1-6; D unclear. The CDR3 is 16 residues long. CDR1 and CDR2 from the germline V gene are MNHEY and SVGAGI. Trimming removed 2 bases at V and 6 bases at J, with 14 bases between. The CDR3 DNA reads TGTGCCAGCAGTTACGACCCACCAGGAGGTAATTCACCCCTCCACTTT. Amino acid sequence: CASSYDPPGGNSPLHF.

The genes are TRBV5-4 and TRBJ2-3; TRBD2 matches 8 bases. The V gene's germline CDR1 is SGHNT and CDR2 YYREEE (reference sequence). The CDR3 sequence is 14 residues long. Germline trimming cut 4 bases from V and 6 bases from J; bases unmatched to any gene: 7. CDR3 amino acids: CASSPSGSFDTQYF. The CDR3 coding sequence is TGTGCCAGCAGCCCCAGCGGGAGTTTTGATACGCAGTATTTT.

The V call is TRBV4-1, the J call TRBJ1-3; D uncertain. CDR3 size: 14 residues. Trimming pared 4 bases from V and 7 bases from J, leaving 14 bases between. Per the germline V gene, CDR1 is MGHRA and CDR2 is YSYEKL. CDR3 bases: TGCGCCAGCAGCCCAGCCGACATTCGGAACACCATATATTTT. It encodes CASSPADIRNTIYF.

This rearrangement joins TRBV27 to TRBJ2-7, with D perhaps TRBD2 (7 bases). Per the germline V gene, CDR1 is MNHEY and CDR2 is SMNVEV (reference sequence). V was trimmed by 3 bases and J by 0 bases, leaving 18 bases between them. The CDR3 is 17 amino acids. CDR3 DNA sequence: TGTGCCAGCAGTTTCCGGAGGGGGGGGCGCAGCTCCTACGAGCAGTACTTC. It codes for CASSFRRGGRSSYEQYF.

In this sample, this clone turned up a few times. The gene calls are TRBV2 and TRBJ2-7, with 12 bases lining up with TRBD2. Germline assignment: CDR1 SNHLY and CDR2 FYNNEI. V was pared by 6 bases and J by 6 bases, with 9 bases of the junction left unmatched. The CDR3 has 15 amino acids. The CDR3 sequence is CASRALAGGPGEQYF. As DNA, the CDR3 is TGTGCCAGCAGGGCTCTAGCGGGGGGGCCTGGCGAGCAGTACTTC.

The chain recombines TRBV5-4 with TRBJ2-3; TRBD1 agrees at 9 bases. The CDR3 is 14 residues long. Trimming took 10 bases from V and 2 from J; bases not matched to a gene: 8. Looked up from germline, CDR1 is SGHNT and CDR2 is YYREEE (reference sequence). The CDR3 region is CAGGRTGVTDTQYF. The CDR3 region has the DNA TGTGCCGGCGGCAGGACAGGGGTCACAGATACGCAGTATTTT.

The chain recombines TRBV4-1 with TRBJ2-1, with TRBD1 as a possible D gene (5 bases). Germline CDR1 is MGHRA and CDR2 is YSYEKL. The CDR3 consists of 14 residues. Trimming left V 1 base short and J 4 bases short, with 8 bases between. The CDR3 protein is CASSQVSGYNEQFF. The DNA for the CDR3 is TGCGCCAGCAGCCAAGTCTCAGGGTACAATGAGCAGTTCTTC.

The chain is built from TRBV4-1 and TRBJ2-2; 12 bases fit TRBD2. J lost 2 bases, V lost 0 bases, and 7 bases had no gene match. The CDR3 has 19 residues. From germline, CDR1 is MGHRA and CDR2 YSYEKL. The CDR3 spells CASSQDRPSGGGNTGELFF. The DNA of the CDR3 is TGCGCCAGCAGCCAAGACCGACCTAGCGGGGGGGGAAACACCGGGGAGCTGTTTTTT.

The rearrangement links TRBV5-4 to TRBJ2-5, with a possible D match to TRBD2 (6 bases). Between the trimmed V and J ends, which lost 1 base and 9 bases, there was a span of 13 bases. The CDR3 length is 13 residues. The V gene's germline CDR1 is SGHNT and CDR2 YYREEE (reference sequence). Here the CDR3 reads CASSLSGPGAQYF. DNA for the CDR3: TGTGCCAGCAGCTTGTCCGGTCCGGGGGCCCAGTACTTC.

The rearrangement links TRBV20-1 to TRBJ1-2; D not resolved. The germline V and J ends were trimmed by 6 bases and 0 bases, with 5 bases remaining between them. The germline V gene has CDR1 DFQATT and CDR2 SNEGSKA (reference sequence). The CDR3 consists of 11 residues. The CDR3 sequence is CSAEPNYGYTF. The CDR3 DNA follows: TGCAGTGCAGAGCCTAACTATGGCTACACCTTC.

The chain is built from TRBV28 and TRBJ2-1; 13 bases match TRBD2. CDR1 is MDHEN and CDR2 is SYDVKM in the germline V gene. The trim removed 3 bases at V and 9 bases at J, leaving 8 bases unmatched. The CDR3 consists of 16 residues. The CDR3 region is CASSFLLTSGGAEQFF. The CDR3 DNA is TGTGCCAGCAGTTTTCTCCTTACTAGCGGGGGGGCTGAGCAGTTCTTC.

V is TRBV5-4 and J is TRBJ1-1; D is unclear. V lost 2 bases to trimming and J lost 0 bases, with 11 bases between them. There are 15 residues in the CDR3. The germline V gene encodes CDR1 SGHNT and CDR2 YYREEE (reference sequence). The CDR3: CASSFPQKMNTEAFF. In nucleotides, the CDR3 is TGTGCCAGCAGCTTTCCCCAGAAGATGAACACTGAAGCTTTCTTT.

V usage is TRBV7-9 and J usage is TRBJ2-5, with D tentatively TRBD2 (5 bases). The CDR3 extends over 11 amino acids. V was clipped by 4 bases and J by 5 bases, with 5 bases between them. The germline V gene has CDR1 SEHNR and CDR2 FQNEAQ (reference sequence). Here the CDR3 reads CASSSGETQYF. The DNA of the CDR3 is TGTGCCAGCAGCTCGGGGGAGACCCAGTACTTC.

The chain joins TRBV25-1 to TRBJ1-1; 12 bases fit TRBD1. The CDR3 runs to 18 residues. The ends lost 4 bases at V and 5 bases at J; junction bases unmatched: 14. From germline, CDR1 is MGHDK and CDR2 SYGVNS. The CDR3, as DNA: TGTGCCAGCAGTGCCTATACCGGGACAGGGGGCTGTAGGACTGAAGCTTTCTTT. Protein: CASSAYTGTGGCRTEAFF.

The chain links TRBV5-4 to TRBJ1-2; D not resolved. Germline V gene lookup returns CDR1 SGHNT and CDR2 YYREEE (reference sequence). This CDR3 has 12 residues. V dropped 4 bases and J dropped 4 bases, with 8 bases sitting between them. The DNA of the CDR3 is TGTGCCAGCAGCGCAGAGGGCTATGGCTACACCTTC. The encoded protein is CASSAEGYGYTF.

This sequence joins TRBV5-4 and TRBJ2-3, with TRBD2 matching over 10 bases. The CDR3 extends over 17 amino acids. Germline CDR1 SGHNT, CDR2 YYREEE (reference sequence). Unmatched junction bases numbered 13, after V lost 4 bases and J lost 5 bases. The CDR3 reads CASSITSGKAGRDTQYF. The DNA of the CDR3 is TGTGCCAGCAGCATCACTAGCGGGAAGGCAGGGCGAGATACGCAGTATTTT.